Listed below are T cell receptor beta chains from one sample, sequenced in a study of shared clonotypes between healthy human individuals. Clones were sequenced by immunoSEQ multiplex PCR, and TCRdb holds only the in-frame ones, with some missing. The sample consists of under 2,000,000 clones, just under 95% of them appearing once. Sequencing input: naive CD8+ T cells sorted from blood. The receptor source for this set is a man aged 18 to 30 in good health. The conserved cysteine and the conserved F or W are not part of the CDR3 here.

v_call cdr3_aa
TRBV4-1 ASSQDGGDPYEQY
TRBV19 ASSSAIGGNQPQH
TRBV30 AWSDEDMGFSGANVLT
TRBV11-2 ASSRTGKLYGYT
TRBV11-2 ASSSYRGSVAKNIQY
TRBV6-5 ASSSDRGSYNEQF
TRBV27 ASSLITTGGGTDTQY
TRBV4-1 ASSQVTTSGDGDTQY
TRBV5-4 ASSIDRDETEAF
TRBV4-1 ASSLSFEGGEKLF
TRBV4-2 ASSQLPSGEGEQF
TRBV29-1 SVGHSGQSINYGYT